Listed below are T cell receptor beta chains from one sample, sequenced in a study of CD8+ T cells in alopecia areata. The data were produced by immunoSEQ multiplex PCR, yet TCRdb's version contains in-frame clones alone and is incomplete. The sample has about 150,000 clones, 58% seen once. The sequenced sample was CD4+ T cells sorted from blood, obtained at week 0. The receptors derive from a human donor with alopecia areata. The CDR3 runs from the conserved cysteine through the conserved F or W. A D gene is named only where the DNA matches it firmly. Rows give clone size only sometimes, using once, few, many, or a class for an expanded clone.

few	TRBJ2-1	TRBV6-6	TRBD2	CASSPTGGHEQFF	TGTGCCAGCAGTCCAACGGGGGGGCATGAGCAGTTCTTC
many	TRBJ1-5	TRBV7-8	NA	CASSLQGNNQPQHF	TGTGCCAGCAGCTTACAAGGGAACAATCAGCCCCAGCATTTT
NA	TRBJ1-1	TRBV29-1	NA	CSVGQNTEAFF	TGCAGCGTAGGACAGAACACTGAAGCTTTCTTT
NA	TRBJ2-6	TRBV12-5	NA	CASGLVPDSGANVLTF	TGTGCTAGTGGTTTGGTACCCGACTCTGGGGCCAACGTCCTGACTTTC
NA	TRBJ2-1	TRBV7-9	TRBD1	CASSGQGGEQFF	TGTGCCAGCAGCGGACAGGGTGGCGAGCAGTTCTTC
NA	TRBJ2-7	TRBV30	NA	CAWNTGPIYEQYF	TGTGCCTGGAATACAGGCCCCATCTACGAGCAGTACTTC
few	TRBJ1-2	TRBV27	NA	CASSPSGGYGYTF	TGTGCCAGCAGCCCATCGGGGGGCTATGGCTACACCTTC
NA	TRBJ1-1	TRBV5-4	NA	CASSLDRGRSEAFF	TGTGCCAGCAGCTTGGATAGGGGAAGGAGTGAAGCTTTCTTT
NA	TRBJ2-5	TRBV29-1	TRBD2	CSALSRRLAGETQYF	TGCAGCGCCCTAAGTCGGAGACTAGCGGGGGAGACCCAGTACTTC
NA	TRBJ2-5	TRBV30	TRBD2	CAGGDWKKETQYF	TGTGCCGGGGGGGACTGGAAGAAAGAGACCCAGTACTTC
NA	TRBJ1-5	TRBV2	NA	CASSNSNQPQHF	TGTGCCAGCAGCAATAGCAATCAGCCCCAGCATTTT
NA	TRBJ2-7	TRBV2	NA	CASQTSTGHPYEQYF	TGTGCCAGCCAAACCTCGACAGGCCACCCCTACGAGCAGTACTTC
few	TRBJ1-6	TRBV7-9	TRBD1	CATRGQGINSPLHF	TGTGCCACCAGGGGACAGGGGATAAATTCACCCCTCCACTTT
NA	TRBJ1-2	TRBV25-1	TRBD1	CASSPQGARFGNYGYTF	TGTGCCAGCAGCCCTCAGGGGGCTCGGTTCGGGAACTATGGCTACACCTTC
NA	TRBJ2-3	TRBV6-5	NA	CATGVIGGLADTQYF	TGTGCCACCGGGGTTATAGGGGGGTTGGCAGATACGCAGTATTTT
NA	TRBJ2-7	TRBV5-1	TRBD2	CASSLSSGGPYEQYF	TGCGCCAGCAGCTTGAGCTCGGGGGGACCCTACGAGCAGTACTTC
NA	TRBJ1-1	TRBV30	NA	CAWSVRQGWTEAFF	TGTGCCTGGAGTGTACGTCAGGGATGGACTGAAGCTTTCTTT
few	TRBJ1-2	TRBV30	NA	CAWSVVGGGGYTF	TGTGCCTGGAGTGTCGTAGGCGGCGGTGGCTACACCTTC
NA	TRBJ2-2	TRBV6-5	TRBD2	CASSYDSSGVIGELFF	TGTGCCAGCAGTTACGACTCTAGCGGGGTGATCGGGGAGCTGTTTTTT
NA	TRBJ2-3	TRBV7-2	NA	CASRAPGGLDTQYF	TGTGCCAGCAGAGCCCCCGGGGGACTAGATACGCAGTATTTT
few	TRBJ2-5	TRBV4-2	TRBD2	CASSPRLAGLQETQYF	TGTGCCAGCAGCCCGCGACTAGCGGGGTTACAAGAGACCCAGTACTTC
NA	TRBJ1-2	TRBV2	NA	CASSEGLGAYGYTF	TGTGCCAGCAGTGAGGGTTTGGGCGCCTATGGCTACACCTTC
NA	TRBJ1-2	TRBV4-1	NA	CASSQDVTVNYGYTF	TGCGCCAGCAGCCAAGACGTGACTGTTAACTATGGCTACACCTTC
NA	TRBJ1-2	TRBV7-2	NA	CASSWGSYGYTF	TGTGCCAGCAGCTGGGGCAGCTATGGCTACACCTTC
NA	TRBJ1-2	TRBV14	NA	CASSPRFLDGYTF	TGTGCCAGCAGCCCTCGGTTTCTAGATGGCTACACCTTC
few	TRBJ2-7	TRBV20-1	NA	CSATIPPLQYF	TGCAGTGCTACTATTCCCCCCTTGCAGTACTTC
NA	TRBJ2-3	TRBV2	NA	CASTEQEQYF	TGTGCCAGCACTGAGCAGGAGCAGTATTTT
many	TRBJ2-2	TRBV11-3	NA	CASSFRTGHTGELFF	TGTGCCAGCAGCTTCAGGACGGGCCACACCGGGGAGCTGTTTTTT
few	TRBJ2-1	TRBV4-3	NA	CASSQEQGMAANEQFF	TGCGCCAGCAGCCAAGAACAGGGTATGGCCGCCAATGAGCAGTTCTTC
few	TRBJ2-3	TRBV5-6	NA	CASSLYRDFTDTQYF	TGTGCCAGCAGCTTGTACAGGGACTTCACAGATACGCAGTATTTT
NA	TRBJ1-4	TRBV29-1	NA	CSVRKPGEKLFF	TGCAGCGTCCGAAAGCCCGGGGAAAAACTGTTTTTT
once	TRBJ2-5	TRBV4-2	NA	CASSHAGTPTNQYF	TGTGCCAGCAGCCATGCTGGGACACCGACGAACCAGTACTTC
once	TRBJ1-5	TRBV30	NA	CAWSIRAGGNQPQHF	TGTGCCTGGAGTATCAGGGCAGGAGGCAATCAGCCCCAGCATTTT
once	TRBJ1-5	TRBV19	NA	CASRSGQTNQPQHF	TGTGCCAGTAGAAGTGGACAGACAAATCAGCCCCAGCATTTT
once	TRBJ1-1	TRBV27	NA	CASRPLMNTEAFF	TGTGCCAGCAGGCCGTTAATGAACACTGAAGCTTTCTTT
NA	TRBJ2-1	TRBV7-9	TRBD1	CASSLDPGQGIEQFF	TGTGCCAGCAGCTTAGACCCGGGACAGGGGATTGAGCAGTTCTTC
NA	TRBJ2-1	TRBV15	NA	CATSEAGPYNEQFF	TGTGCCACCAGCGAGGCAGGGCCGTACAATGAGCAGTTCTTC
few	TRBJ2-5	TRBV30	NA	CAWSDGSSRRETQYF	TGTGCCTGGAGTGATGGGAGCTCCCGAAGGGAGACCCAGTACTTC
few	TRBJ2-6	TRBV9	NA	CASRAPVSGANVLTF	TGTGCCAGCAGGGCACCTGTCTCTGGGGCCAACGTCCTGACTTTC
NA	TRBJ1-1	TRBV6-1	TRBD1	CASSERQGGGTEAFF	TGTGCCAGCAGTGAGCGACAGGGAGGGGGCACTGAAGCTTTCTTT
once	TRBJ1-2	TRBV5-1	NA	CASSGQGVYGYTF	TGCGCCAGCAGCGGGCAGGGTGTGTATGGCTACACCTTC
NA	TRBJ1-3	TRBV30	NA	CAWSRSKWENTIYF	TGTGCCTGGAGTCGCTCAAAGTGGGAAAACACCATATATTTT